This is a list of T cell receptor beta chains from one sample in a study of chemoradiotherapy in HPV16-positive cancers. TCRdb's table, derived via immunoSEQ multiplex PCR, lists solely in-frame clones and lacks some. The sample has some 2,900 clones, 85% to 90% seen once. The input for sequencing was tumor tissue, taken from a patient who underwent chemoradiotherapy. The receptors here all came from a human donor with HPV-associated anogenital cancer. CDR3s include the opening cysteine and the closing phenylalanine or tryptophan. D genes are given only for firm matches. Clone size is stated in some rows and not others, as once, few, many or a class when expanded.

v_gene	j_gene	abundance	d_gene	CDR3aa	CDR3nt
TRBV7-8	TRBJ2-3	-	TRBD1	CASSATGTGATDTQYF	TGTGCCAGCAGCGCGACCGGGACAGGGGCAACAGATACGCAGTATTTT
TRBV5-1	TRBJ2-5	-	-	CASSARSGTQYF	TGCGCCAGCTCGGCCAGAAGCGGGACCCAGTACTTC
TRBV6-1	TRBJ1-2	-	TRBD1	CASSERRTGVDGYTF	TGTGCCAGCAGTGAAAGGCGCACAGGGGTTGATGGCTACACCTTC
TRBV7-9	TRBJ2-2	-	TRBD2	CASRSPSGSNTGELFF	TGTGCCAGCAGGTCTCCTAGCGGGAGTAACACCGGGGAGCTGTTTTTT
TRBV5-4	TRBJ1-2	once	-	CASSLGGIHGYTF	TGTGCCAGCAGCTTGGGAGGAATTCATGGCTACACCTTC
TRBV5-6	TRBJ2-7	-	-	CASSPNLRGYEQYF	TGTGCCAGCAGCCCGAATCTCAGGGGCTACGAGCAGTACTTC
TRBV29-1	TRBJ2-1	-	TRBD2	CSVGGLAGNYNEQFF	TGCAGCGTTGGAGGGCTAGCGGGGAACTACAATGAGCAGTTCTTC
TRBV5-1	TRBJ2-3	-	-	CASSLDSADTQYF	TGCGCCAGCAGCTTGGACAGCGCAGATACGCAGTATTTT
TRBV7-9	TRBJ1-1	-	-	CASSLDGVNTEAFF	TGTGCCAGCAGCTTAGACGGGGTGAACACTGAAGCTTTCTTT
TRBV2	TRBJ2-7	-	-	CASSEGLGGPDEQYF	TGTGCCAGCAGTGAAGGTCTAGGGGGACCGGACGAGCAGTACTTC
TRBV7-2	TRBJ2-2	-	-	CASSLDPGGYTGELFF	TGTGCCAGCAGCTTAGATCCAGGAGGGTACACCGGGGAGCTGTTTTTT
TRBV7-8	TRBJ2-1	-	-	CASSLVLSGHEQFF	TGTGCCAGCAGCTTAGTTCTGTCCGGGCATGAGCAGTTCTTC
TRBV19	TRBJ1-6	few	-	CASAGGRDSPLHF	TGTGCCAGTGCCGGGGGCAGGGATTCACCCCTCCACTTT
TRBV30	TRBJ1-1	few	-	CAWTPQDDTEAFF	TGTGCCTGGACACCCCAGGATGACACTGAAGCTTTCTTT
TRBV2	TRBJ1-3	-	-	CASSPLRGNTIYF	TGTGCCAGCAGTCCCCTCAGGGGAAACACCATATATTTT
TRBV11-1	TRBJ2-1	-	-	CASSLGRSSYNEQFF	TGTGCCAGCAGCTTAGGGAGGAGCTCCTACAATGAGCAGTTCTTC
TRBV7-6	TRBJ2-7	-	-	CASLRGLGGDEQYF	TGTGCCAGCCTTCGGGGACTGGGCGGTGACGAGCAGTACTTC
TRBV27	TRBJ2-3	-	-	CASSLYESTDTQYF	TGTGCCAGCAGTTTATACGAAAGCACAGATACGCAGTATTTT
TRBV20-1	TRBJ2-5	-	TRBD1	CSAGQGETQYF	TGCAGTGCTGGACAGGGGGAGACCCAGTACTTC
TRBV27	TRBJ2-5	-	TRBD1	CASSPRQGETQYF	TGTGCCAGCAGTCCCAGACAGGGAGAGACCCAGTACTTC
TRBV28	TRBJ2-1	-	TRBD2	CASTFGGEHNEQFF	TGTGCCAGCACCTTTGGGGGGGAGCACAATGAGCAGTTCTTC
TRBV7-3	TRBJ2-7	-	-	CASSRYEQYF	TGTGCCAGCAGCCGTTACGAGCAGTACTTC
TRBV15	TRBJ2-5	-	-	CATSRGWETQYF	TGTGCCACCAGCCGGGGATGGGAGACCCAGTACTTC
TRBV4-1	TRBJ2-1	-	-	CASSQEPGSSYNEQFF	TGCGCCAGCAGCCAAGAGCCCGGAAGCTCCTACAATGAGCAGTTCTTC
TRBV27	TRBJ2-2	-	-	CASSPGTGKLTGELFF	TGTGCCAGCAGCCCCGGGACGGGGAAATTAACCGGGGAGCTGTTTTTT
TRBV27	TRBJ1-2	once	-	CASSSRDRSNYGYTF	TGTGCCAGCAGTTCACGGGACCGCTCTAACTATGGCTACACCTTC
TRBV28	TRBJ2-7	few	TRBD1	CASRLPDRGSYEQYF	TGTGCCAGCAGGCTCCCGGACAGGGGATCCTACGAGCAGTACTTC
TRBV11-2	TRBJ2-3	-	-	CASSLSRDPDTQYF	TGTGCCAGCAGCTTAAGCAGGGACCCAGATACGCAGTATTTT
TRBV11-2	TRBJ1-1	-	-	CASSFNAGRGTEAFF	TGTGCCAGCAGCTTTAACGCAGGAAGGGGCACTGAAGCTTTCTTT
TRBV19	TRBJ1-2	-	-	CASSRTTSGLGYGYTF	TGTGCCAGTAGCCGGACCACATCAGGGCTTGGCTATGGCTACACCTTC
TRBV7-2	TRBJ1-5	-	-	CASSRDVGFRPQHF	TGTGCCAGCAGCCGGGACGTCGGGTTTCGGCCCCAGCATTTT
TRBV4-1	TRBJ1-1	once	-	CASSQRQRVTEAFF	TGCGCCAGCAGCCAGCGACAGAGGGTCACTGAAGCTTTCTTT
TRBV6-6	TRBJ1-3	-	TRBD1	CASSYPDRGGGNTIYF	TGTGCCAGCAGTTACCCCGACAGGGGCGGTGGAAACACCATATATTTT
TRBV4-2	TRBJ1-4	-	TRBD1	CASSQDLGQGAQEKLFF	TGTGCCAGCAGCCAAGATCTGGGGCAGGGGGCGCAGGAAAAACTGTTTTTT
TRBV30	TRBJ2-7	-	-	CAWGASTYEQYF	TGTGCCTGGGGGGCCAGCACCTACGAGCAGTACTTC
TRBV5-1	TRBJ1-1	-	-	CASSPWRNTEAFF	TGCGCCAGCAGCCCTTGGCGGAACACTGAAGCTTTCTTT
TRBV10-3	TRBJ1-5	-	-	CAISDPGENQPQHF	TGTGCCATCAGTGACCCGGGGGAGAATCAGCCCCAGCATTTT
TRBV5-4	TRBJ2-5	few	-	CAIKKPEGETQYF	TGTGCCATCAAAAAACCTGAGGGGGAGACCCAGTACTTC
TRBV4-1	TRBJ2-3	-	TRBD2	CASSLAGDTDTQYF	TGCGCCAGCAGCCTAGCGGGGGACACAGATACGCAGTATTTT
TRBV11-2	TRBJ2-1	-	TRBD2	CASSSLAGGGNEQFF	TGTGCCAGCAGCTCACTAGCGGGAGGTGGTAATGAGCAGTTCTTC
TRBV27	TRBJ2-7	-	TRBD1	CASSVTGTGMYEQYF	TGTGCCAGCAGTGTCACCGGGACAGGGATGTACGAGCAGTACTTC
TRBV9	TRBJ1-3	-	-	CASSVETGRNTIYF	TGTGCCAGCAGCGTAGAAACAGGGAGAAACACCATATATTTT
TRBV5-1	TRBJ2-1	once	TRBD1	CATQAQGANEQFF	TGCGCCACCCAAGCCCAGGGGGCGAATGAGCAGTTCTTC
TRBV9	TRBJ2-5	-	-	CASSVASTQETQYF	TGTGCCAGCAGCGTAGCTTCCACCCAAGAGACCCAGTACTTC
TRBV1	TRBJ2-1	-	-	CTSSQDSGKSSYNEQFF	TGCACCAGCAGCCAAGATTCTGGAAAGAGCTCCTACAATGAGCAGTTCTTC
TRBV29-1	TRBJ2-3	-	TRBD1	CSVDLGQGGDTQYF	TGCAGCGTTGATCTGGGACAGGGAGGAGATACGCAGTATTTT
TRBV6-1	TRBJ1-1	-	TRBD1	CASSQGTGGTEAFF	TGTGCCAGCAGTCAAGGGACAGGGGGAACTGAAGCTTTCTTT
TRBV5-6	TRBJ2-1	-	-	CASSLRQIVGFF	TGTGCCAGCAGCTTACGACAAATTGTAGGGTTCTTC
TRBV11-1	TRBJ2-1	once	TRBD2	CASGSSGGYNEQFF	TGTGCCAGCGGTTCCTCGGGGGGGTACAATGAGCAGTTCTTC
TRBV2	TRBJ2-5	-	TRBD2	CASSRLAGVRETQYF	TGTGCCAGCAGCAGACTAGCGGGGGTTAGAGAGACCCAGTACTTC
TRBV4-2	TRBJ2-1	-	TRBD1	CASSQDRQGAGDEQFF	TGTGCCAGCAGCCAAGATCGGCAGGGGGCCGGGGATGAGCAGTTCTTC
TRBV14	TRBJ2-7	-	TRBD2	CASSLGLAGAYEQYF	TGTGCCAGCAGCCTGGGACTAGCGGGAGCTTACGAGCAGTACTTC
TRBV2	TRBJ2-2	-	-	CASRTQVWGELFF	TGTGCCAGCCGCACACAGGTGTGGGGGGAGCTGTTTTTT
TRBV7-3	TRBJ2-1	-	-	CASSPSVGSVYNEQFF	TGTGCCAGCAGCCCCTCCGTTGGATCTGTCTACAATGAGCAGTTCTTC
TRBV30	TRBJ2-1	-	TRBD2	CAWSLETSGSFNEQFF	TGTGCCTGGAGTCTGGAAACTAGCGGGAGCTTCAATGAGCAGTTCTTC
TRBV6-5	TRBJ2-5	-	-	CASSSWGGKTQYF	TGTGCCAGCAGTTCTTGGGGCGGAAAAACCCAGTACTTC